This paragraph covers one T cell receptor beta chain sequence. This entry belongs to a study of T cell responses to AZD1222 COVID-19 vaccine. Trimming cost V 4 bases and J 7 bases; bases outside gene matches: 4. Per germline, CDR1 SGHDT and CDR2 YYEEEE. The CDR3 has 12 residues. Assay used: immunoSEQ multiplex PCR; TCRdb lists only in-frame clones, some missing. The sample shows about 78,000 clones, roughly 85% of them seen only once. This specimen consisted of peripheral blood, obtained on day 0 of AZD1222 vaccination. This receptor was taken from an adult in good health. The chain recombines TRBV5-6 with TRBJ1-1, with 7 bases identical to TRBD1. The CDR3 region has the DNA TGTGCCAGCAGCCGCCGACAGGGTGAAGCTTTCTTT. Translation gives CASSRRQGEAFF.